The 18 T cell receptor beta chains in this list originate from one sample, sequenced in a study of human T cells and chemical hapten exposure. The sample's time point: pre-sensitization, week 0. Treatment reported: therapeutic diphenylcyclopropenone sensitization with weekly scalp DPC. One entry per CDR3 protein, called by TCRdb with MiXCR from the RACE reads. The table lists around 92,000 distinct CDR3 sequences, roughly 10% of them singletons. The sample consisted of whole blood, taken in connection with sensitization to the hapten diphenylcyclopropenone (DPC). These TCRs come from a woman aged 55-75 years with alopecia areata. Some clones in this sample may be carry-over from other donors' samples.

This clonotype turned up a few times. The chain combines TRBV12-3 or TRBV12-4 with TRBJ2-2; D gene uncertain. V was cut by 5 bases and J by 0 bases, with 7 bases left in between. This CDR3 spans 14 amino acids. CDR3 residues: CASSLPPNTGELFF. The CDR3 region has the DNA TGTGCCAGCAGTCTTCCCCCGAACACCGGGGAGCTGTTTTTT.

At least ten counts were recorded for this clonotype. The genes are TRBV20-1 and TRBJ1-6; 7 nucleotides line up with TRBD1. The V gene end was trimmed by 6 bases and the J gene end by 2 bases; junction bases not matched to a gene: 4. CDR3 length: 14 amino acids. The V gene's germline CDR1 is DFQATT and CDR2 SNEGSKA (reference sequence). CDR3 nucleotides: TGCAGTGCCAAAGACAGGGCCTATAATTCACCCCTCCACTTT. It specifies CSAKDRAYNSPLHF.

In its sample, this clonotype was seen many times. The chain recombines TRBV5-1 with TRBJ1-1, with 10 bases lining up with TRBD1. Germline V lookup: CDR1 SGHRS, CDR2 YFSETQ. V shed 0 bases and J 1 base; nucleotides not matched to a gene: 3. This CDR3 comprises 16 residues. The CDR3 reads CASSLGQGAGNTEAFF. CDR3 DNA: TGCGCCAGCAGCTTGGGACAGGGGGCCGGGAACACTGAAGCTTTCTTT.

This chain joins TRBV20-1 and TRBJ2-3, with 8 nucleotides matching TRBD2. Trimming took 3 bases from V and 1 from J; bases not matched to a gene: 3. CDR1 and CDR2 (germline): DFQATT, SNEGSKA (reference sequence). This CDR3 comprises 14 residues. This CDR3 is CSASGGGRTDTQYF. The CDR3 coding sequence is TGCAGTGCTAGTGGCGGGGGGCGCACAGATACGCAGTATTTT.

The table lists this clonotype with many counts. The chain is built from TRBV11-2 and TRBJ2-2, with D possibly matching TRBD2 (6 bases). The CDR3 sequence is 14 residues long. CDR1 and CDR2 (germline): SGHAT, FQNNGV. Between the trimmed V and J ends, which lost 1 base and 8 bases, there was a span of 11 bases. The CDR3 spells CASSLGDSWGELFF. The CDR3 DNA reads TGTGCCAGCAGCTTAGGGGACTCATGGGGGGAGCTGTTTTTT.

There are a few counts of this clonotype. The chain carries TRBV11-2 and TRBJ1-2; D is unresolved. CDR1 is SGHAT and CDR2 is FQNNGV in the germline V gene. Trimming took off 0 bases at V and 4 bases at J, with 15 bases between the two ends. There are 16 residues in the CDR3. This chain's CDR3 is CASSLETARTIYGYTF. The DNA of the CDR3 is TGTGCCAGCAGCTTAGAAACAGCCAGGACTATCTATGGCTACACCTTC.

This clonotype has just a few counts. The chain joins TRBV5-1 to TRBJ2-3, with 7 bases aligning to TRBD2. J gave up 2 bases and V 6 bases, and 9 bases lay outside the gene matches. Germline values: CDR1 SGHRS, CDR2 YFSETQ. The CDR3 is made up of 15 amino acids. The DNA for the CDR3 is TGCGCCAGCACCAGACCTAGCGGATCCACAGATACGCAGTATTTT. Its translation: CASTRPSGSTDTQYF.

The chain links TRBV4-1 to TRBJ1-5; D remains ambiguous. Germline V gene sequence: CDR1 MGHRA, CDR2 YSYEKL. Between the trimmed V and J ends, which lost 1 base and 1 base, there was a span of 8 bases. The CDR3 is 15 residues long. The CDR3: CASSQATLSNQPQHF. The CDR3 DNA sequence: TGCGCCAGCAGCCAAGCGACATTAAGCAATCAGCCCCAGCATTTT.

The sample holds many counts of this clonotype. The CDR3 spells CSVDDLLAKNIQYF. The CDR3 DNA follows: TGCAGCGTTGATGACCTGCTAGCCAAAAACATTCAGTACTTC. V gene TRBV29-1 combines with J gene TRBJ2-4; D gene unclear. The CDR3 spans 14 residues. The germline CDR1 and CDR2 sequences are SQVTM and ANQGSEA. V lost 3 bases, J lost 0 bases, and 9 bases lay in between.

This clonotype was detected a few times. The V call is TRBV5-1, the J call TRBJ2-1; 13 nucleotides agree with TRBD2. The CDR3 has 17 amino acids. Unmatched junction bases numbered 8, after V lost 3 bases and J lost 5 bases. Germline V gene data show CDR1 as SGHRS and CDR2 as YFSETQ. DNA of the CDR3: TGCGCCAGCAGCTCCATTTTCGGGACTAGCGGGGACAATGAGCAGTTCTTC. Its protein product is CASSSIFGTSGDNEQFF.

There are a few counts of this clonotype. The gene calls are TRBV5-5 and TRBJ1-1, with D possibly being TRBD1 (5 bases). Per germline, CDR1 SGHKS and CDR2 YYEKEE (reference sequence). This CDR3 has 16 amino acids. V was pared by 0 bases and J by 0 bases, with 12 bases between. CDR3 residues: CASSLAAGSVNTEAFF. The CDR3 DNA reads as TGTGCCAGCAGCTTGGCGGCAGGGAGCGTGAACACTGAAGCTTTCTTT.

At least ten counts were recorded for this clonotype. The CDR3 loop reads CAWKGNPNTEAFF. CDR3 bases: TGTGCCTGGAAAGGGAACCCGAACACTGAAGCTTTCTTT. The V call is TRBV30, the J call TRBJ1-1; D is unresolved. Germline V CDR1 and CDR2: GTSNPN, SVGIG (reference sequence). Trimming removed 4 bases from V and 1 base from J, with 10 bases in between. The CDR3 extends over 13 amino acids.

This clonotype was seen a few times. This sequence joins TRBV18 and TRBJ1-1; 7 bases fit TRBD1. The germline V gene encodes CDR1 KGHSH and CDR2 LQKENI. The CDR3 length is 14 residues. Losses at the gene ends were 6 bases for V and 6 bases for J; bases not matched to a gene: 10. The CDR3 DNA sequence: TGTGCCAGCTCCCGGAACAGGGGCGTCGCTGAAGCTTTCTTT. Amino acid sequence: CASSRNRGVAEAFF.

The chain couples TRBV7-9 to TRBJ1-2; D is unclear. V lost 3 bases and J 1 base, leaving 9 bases between the germline ends. The CDR3 sequence is 14 residues long. CDR1 is SEHNR and CDR2 is FQNEAQ in the germline V gene (reference sequence). CDR3 amino acids: CASSFSWSNYGYTF. The DNA of the CDR3 is TGTGCCAGCAGCTTTTCCTGGAGTAACTATGGCTACACCTTC. The whole variable domain, filled in from reference TRBV7-9 and TRBJ1-2, reads DTGVSQNPRHKITKRGQNVTFRCDPISEHNRLYWYRQTLGQGPEFLTYFQNEAQLEKSRLLSDRFSAERPKGSFSTLEIQRTEQGDSAMYLCASSFSWSNYGYTFGSGTRLTVV.

A few counts support this clonotype. The chain carries TRBV12-3 or TRBV12-4 and TRBJ2-7; possible D gene TRBD2, 6 bases. The CDR3 is made up of 13 amino acids. V lost 4 bases, J lost 7 bases, and 14 bases lay in between. As DNA, the CDR3 is TGTGCCAGCAGTTGGAGGGTATTAGGAGAGCAGTACTTC. It specifies CASSWRVLGEQYF.

Many counts were recorded for this clonotype. V gene TRBV4-1 combines with J gene TRBJ1-2; D is possibly TRBD1 (5 bases). CDR3 length equals 12 residues. V was cut by 11 bases and J by 3 bases, with 13 bases left in between. The germline V gene encodes CDR1 MGHRA and CDR2 YSYEKL. Written as DNA, the CDR3 is TGCGCCGTCCCGGGGGGGGACTATGGCTACACCTTC. Translating it yields CAVPGGDYGYTF.

This clonotype was recorded a few times. The chain employs TRBV19 and TRBJ2-7, with D unclear. Germline V lookup: CDR1 LNHDA, CDR2 SQIVND (reference sequence). The germline V and J ends were trimmed by 5 bases and 2 bases, with 13 bases remaining between them. The CDR3 covers 14 residues. CDR3 sequence (DNA): TGTGCCAGTAGTTCTCTCCCGGGTCCCTACGAGCAGTACTTC. The encoded protein is CASSSLPGPYEQYF.

This clonotype has at least ten counts. V and J are TRBV6-1 and TRBJ2-5; D gene unclear. The CDR3 covers 14 residues. The germline V and J ends were trimmed by 7 bases and 2 bases, with 14 bases remaining between them. Germline CDR1 reads MNHNS; CDR2 reads SASEGT. The CDR3 reads CASNPSEVQETQYF. The DNA of the CDR3 is TGTGCCAGCAATCCCTCGGAAGTTCAAGAGACCCAGTACTTC.